The clone carrying this T cell receptor (beta chain) showed up just a few times. Antigen specificity is unknown. CDR1 is SNHLY, CDR2 FYNNEI, per germline. The CDR3 is 15 amino acids. The V and J ends lost 0 bases and 7 bases respectively, with 10 bases between them. The source of the sample is a study of cytotoxic CD8 clonotypes in ibrutinib-treated CLL. About the research overall: Response sampling occurred after a median roughly 11 months of treatment (range 6 to 36). Findings and caveats of the study: In comparison with age-matched healthy donors, baseline clonality was higher and tracked circulating CD8+ T-cell counts. Clonality, elevated at ibrutinib response, dropped back toward baseline at progression.

Target depth was 1 in 200,000 to 1 in 1 million T cells, about 10x per clonotype. The method was immunoSEQ multiplex PCR; TCRdb's version includes in-frame clones alone and lacks a portion of them. The data hold tens of thousands of clones, with around 53% observed a single time. The chain is built from TRBV2 and TRBJ1-6; D unresolved. The clonotype was recovered from a human donor with chronic lymphocytic leukemia. The sequencing here drew on PBMCs, taken before ibrutinib treatment. The CDR3 DNA follows: TGTGCCAGCAGTGAAGCGCGATCAGGCAATTCACCCCTCCACTTT. It yields the protein CASSEARSGNSPLHF.